This entry describes one T cell receptor (beta chain). Antigen: not known. The data were obtained in a study of OX40 agonist ivuxolimab in advanced cancers. Study-wide findings and caveats: CD4+ and CD8+ blood T cells expanded clonally by week 6 at 0.1 to 3.0 mg/kg. Some nonresponders likewise displayed low normalized T-cell clonal expansion. Expanded clones were, on average, more numerous in CD8+ T cells than in CD4+.

Unmatched junction bases numbered 8, after V lost 0 bases and J lost 5 bases. The germline V gene has CDR1 GTSNPN and CDR2 SVGIG (reference sequence). The CDR3 is 15 residues long. TCRdb's table, derived via immunoSEQ multiplex PCR, lists solely in-frame clones and lacks some. The sample contains 70,000 to 95,000 clones, 91% of which appear only once. The chain joins TRBV30 to TRBJ2-7; 9 nucleotides align to TRBD1. The starting material was CD4+ or CD8+ T cells sorted from blood, obtained in a trial of the OX40 agonist ivuxolimab. This TCR was sampled from an adult with an advanced solid tumor such as melanoma, head and neck, liver or kidney cancer. The CDR3 region is CAWSVPRQGVNEQYF. In nucleotides, the CDR3 is TGTGCCTGGAGTGTACCCAGACAGGGGGTCAACGAGCAGTACTTC.